The clone carrying this T cell receptor beta chain was counted ten times or more. Its target is unknown. The junction departs from the called germline gene at one end, perhaps through a read error. This record comes from a study of T cell repertoires in cytomegalovirus infection. Background on the study: CMV epitopes, recently identified HLA-C-restricted and well-studied HLA-B-restricted, were used. Public TCR beta signatures indicated both CMV infection and matching HLA type. Study-wide results and limits: HLA-C-restricted CMV clonotypes gave the most frequent clonotype in two of eight donors. Cumulative public TCR beta family frequency identified CMV carriers with the relevant HLA.

MiXCR, applied by TCRdb to the reads, yields one record per CDR3 protein. Here the sample spans about 150,000 distinct CDR3 sequences, approximately 30% being singletons. Germline V CDR1 and CDR2: MNHEY, SMNVEV (reference sequence). The CDR3 covers 11 residues. This chain links TRBV27 with TRBJ2-1; D unclear. This receptor was identified in a human donor in good health (CMV status not recorded). Some clones in this sample may be carry-over from other donors' samples. The starting material was CD8+ T cells from cultured PBMCs, obtained from culture after CMV antigen stimulation. CDR3 region: CASSAYNEQFF. The CDR3 nucleotides read TGTGCCAGCAGTGCCTATAATGAGCAGTTCTTC.